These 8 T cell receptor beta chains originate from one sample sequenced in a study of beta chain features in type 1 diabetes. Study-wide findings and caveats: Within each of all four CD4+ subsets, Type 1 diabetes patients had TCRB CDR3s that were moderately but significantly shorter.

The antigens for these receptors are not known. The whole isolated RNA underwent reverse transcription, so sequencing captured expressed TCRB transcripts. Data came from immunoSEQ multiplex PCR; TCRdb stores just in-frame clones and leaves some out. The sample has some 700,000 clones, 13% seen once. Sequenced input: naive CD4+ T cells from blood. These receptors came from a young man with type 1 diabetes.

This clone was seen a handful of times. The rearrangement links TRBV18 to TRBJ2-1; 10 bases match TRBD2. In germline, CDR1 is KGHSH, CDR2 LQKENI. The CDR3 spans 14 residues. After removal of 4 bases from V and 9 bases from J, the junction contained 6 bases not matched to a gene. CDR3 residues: CASSLATSGAEQFF. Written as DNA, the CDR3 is TGTGCCAGCTCACTAGCCACTAGCGGGGCTGAGCAGTTCTTC.

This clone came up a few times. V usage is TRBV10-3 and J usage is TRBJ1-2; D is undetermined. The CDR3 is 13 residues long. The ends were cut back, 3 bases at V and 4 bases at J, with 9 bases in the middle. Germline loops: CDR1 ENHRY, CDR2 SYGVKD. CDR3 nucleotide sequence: TGTGCCATCAGTGATCGAGAGATCTATGGCTACACCTTC. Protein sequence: CAISDREIYGYTF.

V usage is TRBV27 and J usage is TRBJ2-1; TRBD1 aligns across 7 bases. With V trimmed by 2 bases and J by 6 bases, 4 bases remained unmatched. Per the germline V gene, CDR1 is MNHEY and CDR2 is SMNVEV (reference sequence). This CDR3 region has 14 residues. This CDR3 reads CASSLTRQGNEQFF. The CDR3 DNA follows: TGTGCCAGCAGTTTAACCCGACAGGGCAATGAGCAGTTCTTC.

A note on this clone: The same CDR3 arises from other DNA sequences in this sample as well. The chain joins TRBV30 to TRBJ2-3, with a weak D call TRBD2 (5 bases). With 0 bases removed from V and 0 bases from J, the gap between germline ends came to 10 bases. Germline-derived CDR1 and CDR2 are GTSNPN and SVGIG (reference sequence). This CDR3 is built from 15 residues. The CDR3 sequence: CAWSVRGSSTDTQYF. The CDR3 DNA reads TGTGCCTGGAGTGTACGGGGTTCTAGCACAGATACGCAGTATTTT.

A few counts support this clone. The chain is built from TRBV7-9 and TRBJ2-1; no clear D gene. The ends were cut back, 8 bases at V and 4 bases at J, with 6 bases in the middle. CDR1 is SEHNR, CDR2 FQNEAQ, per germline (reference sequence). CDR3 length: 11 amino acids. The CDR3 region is CASAPYNEQFF. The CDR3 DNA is TGTGCCAGCGCCCCATACAATGAGCAGTTCTTC.

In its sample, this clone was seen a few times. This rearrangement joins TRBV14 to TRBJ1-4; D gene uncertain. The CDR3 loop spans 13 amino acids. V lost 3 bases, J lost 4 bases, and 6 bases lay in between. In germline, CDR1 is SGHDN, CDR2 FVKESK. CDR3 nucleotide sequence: TGTGCCAGCAGCCAGAACGATAATGAAAAACTGTTTTTT. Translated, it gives CASSQNDNEKLFF. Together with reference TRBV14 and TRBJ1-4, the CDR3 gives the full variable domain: EAGVTQFPSHSVIEKGQTVTLRCDPISGHDNLYWYRRVMGKEIKFLLHFVKESKQDESGMPNNRFLAERTGGTYSTLKVQPAELEDSGVYFCASSQNDNEKLFFGSGTQLSVL.

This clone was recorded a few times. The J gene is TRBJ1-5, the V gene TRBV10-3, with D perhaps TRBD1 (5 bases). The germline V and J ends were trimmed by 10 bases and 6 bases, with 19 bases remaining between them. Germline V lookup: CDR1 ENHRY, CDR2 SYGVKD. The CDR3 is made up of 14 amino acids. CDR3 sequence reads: CATTTAQGVQPQHF. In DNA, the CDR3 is TGTGCCACCACAACTGCCCAGGGCGTTCAGCCCCAGCATTTT.

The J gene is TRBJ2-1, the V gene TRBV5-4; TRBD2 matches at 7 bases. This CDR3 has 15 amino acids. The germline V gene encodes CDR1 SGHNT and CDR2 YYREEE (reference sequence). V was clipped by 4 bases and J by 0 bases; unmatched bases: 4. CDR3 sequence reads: CASSQAGSSYNEQFF. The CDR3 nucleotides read TGTGCCAGCAGCCAAGCGGGGAGCTCCTACAATGAGCAGTTCTTC.